This TCR beta chain emerged from a study of blood T cells in healthy people across ages. About the study: Template switching caught about one barcoded beta molecule for each two T cells.

This CDR3 contains 13 residues. V lost 6 bases, J lost 7 bases, and 13 bases lay in between. With a J-beta primer mix and a sample-barcoded 5' primer, a second PCR ran roughly 6 to 11 cycles. Each CDR3 protein gets one entry after TCRdb re-called the 5' RACE reads with MiXCR. The sample has hundreds of thousands of distinct CDR3 sequences; roughly 31% are singletons. The chain links TRBV12-3 or TRBV12-4 to TRBJ2-1; TRBD1 might be the D (6 bases). The sequence came from a woman at least 80 years old in good health. The specimen sequenced was blood. CDR3 amino acids: CASRNTQGNEQFF. The CDR3 DNA is TGTGCCAGCAGAAACACCCAGGGGAATGAGCAGTTCTTC.